These 27 T cell receptor beta chains share one sample of origin, sequenced in a study of T-cell reconstitution after alpha-beta-depleted transplantation in children. Preparation of the TCRbeta library involved a method that used unique molecular identifiers. TCRdb reanalysed the PCR reads using MiXCR and keeps one entry per CDR3 protein. The sample has a few hundred thousand distinct CDR3 sequences; 25% to 30% are singletons. This specimen consisted of PBMCs, obtained before TCRalphabeta/CD19-depleted stem cell transplant. The origin of the receptors is a boy less than two years old with Wiskott-Aldrich syndrome, due to receive a stem cell transplant.

This clonotype has a handful of counts. The chain combines TRBV20-1 with TRBJ1-1; no firm D call. There are 13 residues in the CDR3. V lost 3 bases, J lost 2 bases, and 10 bases lay in between. Germline assignment: CDR1 DFQATT and CDR2 SNEGSKA (reference sequence). DNA for the CDR3: TGCAGTGCTAGGGTATGGAGAAACACTGAAGCTTTCTTT. Amino acids: CSARVWRNTEAFF.

The chain employs TRBV20-1 and TRBJ2-7, with 7 positions matching TRBD2. Germline loops: CDR1 DFQATT, CDR2 SNEGSKA (reference sequence). J was trimmed by 0 bases and V by 0 bases; bases with no gene match: 5. The CDR3 has 15 amino acids. CDR3 sequence reads: CSAREFGGSSYEQYF. The CDR3 region has the DNA TGCAGTGCTAGAGAATTTGGCGGGAGCTCCTACGAGCAGTACTTC.

This clonotype has only a few counts. The chain joins TRBV29-1 to TRBJ2-1; 7 nucleotides match TRBD2. V lost 0 bases and J lost 4; bases outside the gene matches: 9. Germline V lookup: CDR1 SQVTM, CDR2 ANQGSEA. The CDR3 contains 16 residues. The CDR3 protein is CSVEEREGPLYNEQFF. The CDR3, as DNA: TGCAGCGTTGAAGAAAGGGAGGGACCCCTATACAATGAGCAGTTCTTC.

The V gene is TRBV7-8, the J gene TRBJ2-7, with 9 bases matching TRBD2. This CDR3 contains 16 residues. In germline, CDR1 is SGHVS, CDR2 FQNEAQ. V shed 2 bases and J 7 bases; nucleotides not matched to a gene: 12. As DNA, the CDR3 is TGTGCCAGCAGCTTAATCGCGCTAGCGGGGCCGTTGGAGCAGTACTTC. Encoded protein: CASSLIALAGPLEQYF.

This clonotype has more than one count but fewer than ten. This chain links TRBV21-1 with TRBJ2-5; whether TRBD1, the table's D call, matches the DNA was not checked. TRBV21-1 is assigned pseudogene status. This CDR3 is built from 18 residues. This CDR3 is CASSPRLGDRGRQETQYF. The CDR3 DNA reads TGTGCCAGCAGCCCTCGCCTAGGGGACAGGGGGCGCCAAGAGACCCAGTACTTC.

The chain recombines TRBV28 with TRBJ2-7, with D unresolved. Germline V gives CDR1 MDHEN, CDR2 SYDVKM. There are 16 residues in the CDR3. Trimming pared 5 bases from V and 1 base from J, leaving 18 bases between. CDR3 DNA sequence: TGTGCCAGCAGTCCCCCTGAGGCATGGCTATCCTACGAGCAGTACTTC. It translates to CASSPPEAWLSYEQYF.

This clonotype appeared a few times. The rearrangement links TRBV7-7 to TRBJ2-2, with TRBD2 matching over 7 bases. CDR1 is SSHAT, CDR2 FNYEAQ, per germline (reference sequence). The ends lost 5 bases at V and 4 bases at J; junction bases unmatched: 19. This CDR3 region has 19 residues. CDR3 sequence reads: CASSPDAPLAGARTGELFF. For the CDR3, the DNA is TGTGCCAGCAGCCCAGATGCGCCCCTGGCGGGAGCCCGCACCGGGGAGCTGTTTTTT.

This rearrangement joins TRBV6-1 to TRBJ2-4; 7 bases match TRBD2. CDR1 and CDR2 (germline): MNHNS, SASEGT. J lost 0 bases, V lost 4 bases, and 6 bases had no gene match. The CDR3 has 16 residues. The CDR3 DNA follows: TGTGCCAGCAGTGTTGCAGCGGGACTAGCCAAAAACATTCAGTACTTC. Translation gives CASSVAAGLAKNIQYF.

V usage is TRBV30 and J usage is TRBJ2-1; D is undetermined. Germline assignment: CDR1 GTSNPN and CDR2 SVGIG (reference sequence). This CDR3 has 11 residues. Trimming shortened V by 0 bases and J by 7 bases, and 4 bases separated the two germline ends. The CDR3 DNA reads TGTGCCTGGAGTGTACGGAATGAGCAGTTCTTC. Amino acids: CAWSVRNEQFF.

This clonotype was detected only a few times. The genes are TRBV18 and TRBJ2-2, with 7 positions matching TRBD1. Germline CDR1 is KGHSH and CDR2 is LQKENI. The CDR3 totals 14 residues. Unmatched junction bases numbered 5, after V lost 3 bases and J lost 7 bases. The CDR3 region is CASSPDRANGELFF. The DNA for the CDR3 is TGTGCCAGCTCACCTGACAGGGCGAACGGGGAGCTGTTTTTT.

V is TRBV29-1 and J is TRBJ1-1, with D perhaps TRBD1 (5 bases). Trimming left V 6 bases short and J 4 bases short, with 12 bases between. The CDR3 is made up of 12 amino acids. The germline V gene encodes CDR1 SQVTM and CDR2 ANQGSEA. The CDR3 sequence is CSVRQFFTEAFF. DNA for the CDR3: TGCAGCGTCCGACAGTTCTTCACTGAAGCTTTCTTT.

The V gene is TRBV9, the J gene TRBJ2-1; 12 bases agree with TRBD2. The V gene end was trimmed by 4 bases and the J gene end by 6 bases; junction bases not matched to a gene: 8. The CDR3 spans 16 residues. Germline V gene lookup returns CDR1 SGDLS and CDR2 YYNGEE. The DNA for the CDR3 is TGTGCCAGCAGCTTAATGGGACTAGCGGGTTCCAATGAGCAGTTCTTC. Its translation: CASSLMGLAGSNEQFF.

The chain links TRBV5-5 to TRBJ2-7; D is unresolved. Germline V gene lookup returns CDR1 SGHKS and CDR2 YYEKEE (reference sequence). Trimming stripped 4 bases from V and 4 bases from J, with 12 bases between. This CDR3 region has 13 residues. The CDR3 DNA reads as TGTGCCAGCAGCCGGTCTTCGAATTACGAGCAGTACTTC. Protein sequence: CASSRSSNYEQYF.

This clonotype has more than one count but fewer than ten. The chain combines TRBV5-5 with TRBJ2-7, with D perhaps matching TRBD2 (5 bases). V lost 1 base and J lost 0, with 14 bases in between. Germline CDR1 and CDR2: SGHKS and YYEKEE (reference sequence). The CDR3 covers 16 residues. For the CDR3, the DNA is TGTGCCAGCAGCTTGTATTACGGGATTAGCTCCTACGAGCAGTACTTC. As protein: CASSLYYGISSYEQYF. The complete variable domain, with remaining parts taken from reference TRBV5-5 and TRBJ2-7, reads DAGVTQSPTHLIKTRGQQVTLRCSPISGHKSVSWYQQVLGQGPQFIFQYYEKEERGRGNFPDRFSARQFPNYSSELNVNALLLGDSALYLCASSLYYGISSYEQYFGPGTRLTVT.

This clonotype was picked up a small number of times. This sequence joins TRBV5-1 and TRBJ2-1; no firm D call. Germline V CDR1 and CDR2: SGHRS, YFSETQ. Trimming removed 3 bases at V and 2 bases at J, with 12 bases between. This CDR3 is built from 15 residues. The DNA for the CDR3 is TGCGCCAGCAGCTCCATTTATGAGGCCTACAATGAGCAGTTCTTC. Amino acids: CASSSIYEAYNEQFF.

J is TRBJ2-5 and V is TRBV20-1; D is possibly TRBD1 (5 bases). The CDR3 has 15 residues. V was clipped by 3 bases and J by 1 base, with 15 bases between them. Germline values: CDR1 DFQATT, CDR2 SNEGSKA (reference sequence). CDR3: CSASPPGIVQETQYF. Written as DNA, the CDR3 is TGCAGTGCTAGCCCCCCAGGGATTGTCCAAGAGACCCAGTACTTC.

The chain carries TRBV4-1 and TRBJ2-1, with D uncertain. V was trimmed by 9 bases and J by 4 bases, leaving 16 bases between them. Germline CDR1 and CDR2: MGHRA and YSYEKL. This CDR3 region has 14 residues. CDR3 loop: CASTARVEYNEQFF. CDR3 DNA sequence: TGCGCCAGTACCGCTCGGGTTGAATACAATGAGCAGTTCTTC.

The V call is TRBV29-1, the J call TRBJ1-4; D call uncertain. Trimming took 4 bases from V and 8 from J, leaving 14 bases between them. The CDR3 length is 13 residues. Germline-derived CDR1 and CDR2 are SQVTM and ANQGSEA. This chain's CDR3 is CSVGGTVGEKLFF. CDR3 in DNA: TGCAGCGTTGGGGGAACAGTAGGCGAAAAACTGTTTTTT.

The V gene is TRBV5-8, the J gene TRBJ2-5; no clear D. This CDR3 spans 13 amino acids. The ends were cut back, 0 bases at V and 2 bases at J, with 5 bases in the middle. Germline CDR1 is SGHTS and CDR2 is YDEGEE. The chain's CDR3 is CASSLGMQETQYF. The CDR3 DNA is TGTGCCAGCAGCTTGGGGATGCAAGAGACCCAGTACTTC.

The chain employs TRBV5-1 and TRBJ2-2; the D gene is possibly TRBD2 (5 bases). This CDR3 comprises 14 residues. Germline V lookup: CDR1 SGHRS, CDR2 YFSETQ. The V and J ends lost 5 bases and 4 bases respectively, with 12 bases between them. The CDR3 sequence is CASRERARTGELFF. CDR3 in DNA: TGCGCCAGCAGGGAGAGGGCGCGCACCGGGGAGCTGTTTTTT.

The sample holds a few counts of this clonotype. The V gene is TRBV4-2, the J gene TRBJ2-3; D gene ambiguous. Trimming removed 1 base from V and 1 base from J, with 3 bases in between. In germline, CDR1 is LGHNA, CDR2 YNFKEQ. The CDR3 is made up of 13 amino acids. The CDR3 nucleotides are TGTGCCAGCAGCCAAGCCCGCACAGATACGCAGTATTTT. This codes for CASSQARTDTQYF.

In regard to this clonotype: A read error may produce the germline difference seen at one junction end. The rearrangement links TRBV2 to TRBJ2-1; D not resolved. Germline loops: CDR1 SNHLY, CDR2 FYNNEI. CDR3 length equals 10 residues. The CDR3 sequence: CASSGGPQIF. The DNA for the CDR3 is TGTGCCAGCAGTGGGGGTCCCCAGATCTTC.

This chain joins TRBV5-1 and TRBJ2-2; 8 nucleotides line up with TRBD2. V trimming: 0 bases; J trimming: 6 bases; junction bases outside the gene matches: 7. This CDR3 has 16 residues. Germline V gene sequence: CDR1 SGHRS, CDR2 YFSETQ. CDR3 loop: CASSLGGLVSSGELFF. CDR3 DNA sequence: TGCGCCAGCAGCTTGGGGGGACTAGTATCCTCCGGGGAGCTGTTTTTT. Complete variable domain (other parts from reference TRBV5-1 and TRBJ2-2): KAGVTQTPRYLIKTRGQQVTLSCSPISGHRSVSWYQQTPGQGLQFLFEYFSETQRNKGNFPGRFSGRQFSNSRSEMNVSTLELGDSALYLCASSLGGLVSSGELFFGEGSRLTVL.

This clonotype was counted between two and nine times. J is TRBJ1-3 and V is TRBV3-1, with TRBD1 matching over 7 bases. The CDR3 has 14 amino acids. Germline V gives CDR1 LGHDT, CDR2 YNNKEL (reference sequence). J lost 3 bases, V lost 4 bases, and 3 bases had no gene match. The CDR3 loop reads CASSRDRDGNTIYF. CDR3 DNA sequence: TGTGCCAGCAGCCGTGACAGGGATGGAAACACCATATATTTT.

This clonotype was counted a few times. This chain uses TRBV5-1 with TRBJ2-1; D perhaps matches TRBD1 (6 bases). CDR3 length equals 14 residues. Germline V gene lookup returns CDR1 SGHRS and CDR2 YFSETQ. V was cut by 0 bases and J by 3 bases, with 7 bases left in between. CDR3 in DNA: TGCGCCAGCAGCTTGGGGGACAACTACAATGAGCAGTTCTTC. Protein product: CASSLGDNYNEQFF. Full variable domain (remainder filled in from reference TRBV5-1 and TRBJ2-1): KAGVTQTPRYLIKTRGQQVTLSCSPISGHRSVSWYQQTPGQGLQFLFEYFSETQRNKGNFPGRFSGRQFSNSRSEMNVSTLELGDSALYLCASSLGDNYNEQFFGPGTRLTVL.

This clonotype was observed a few times. The chain combines TRBV12-3 or TRBV12-4 with TRBJ1-1, with a tentative D call TRBD1 (6 bases). The CDR3 contains 13 residues. V was pared by 6 bases and J by 0 bases, with 8 bases between. Here the CDR3 reads CASRSGVNTEAFF. Written as DNA, the CDR3 is TGTGCCAGCAGGTCAGGGGTGAACACTGAAGCTTTCTTT.

This chain uses TRBV12-3 or TRBV12-4 with TRBJ2-4; a possible D gene is TRBD1 (5 bases). Trimming shortened V by 7 bases and J by 0 bases, and 13 bases separated the two germline ends. The CDR3 contains 15 residues. CDR3 DNA: TGTGCCAGCACCTCAGGGATTTCAGCCAAAAACATTCAGTACTTC. Its translation is CASTSGISAKNIQYF.